The rows below give T cell receptor beta chains drawn from one sample of a study of blood T cells in healthy people across ages. TCRdb independently ran MiXCR on the 5' RACE reads; one entry per CDR3 protein. The sample holds around 600,000 distinct CDR3 sequences, around half seen once. What was sequenced was blood. The receptors were gathered from an elderly man in good health. CDR3s include the opening cysteine and the closing phenylalanine or tryptophan. The D gene is left open where the match is weak. Size tells how often a clone was seen (once, few, many) or the class of an expanded clone, and some rows leave it out.

TRBD2,TRBJ2-2,TRBV7-3,.,TGTGCCAGCAGCCTGAGTAGCGGGGGGTCGAACACCGGGGAGCTGTTTTTT,CASSLSSGGSNTGELFF
.,TRBJ1-4,TRBV20-1,few,TGCAGTGCTAGAGATAAACTGACTAATGAAAAACTGTTTTTT,CSARDKLTNEKLFF
TRBD2,TRBJ2-1,TRBV5-1,.,TGCGCCAGCAGCCCGGTGAGCGGGACTTTTGGGAATGAGCAGTTCTTC,CASSPVSGTFGNEQFF
TRBD1,TRBJ2-7,TRBV12-3/TRBV12-4,few,TGTGCCAGCACACTTTCGACAGGGGCAACCTACGAGCAGTACTTC,CASTLSTGATYEQYF
TRBD1,TRBJ1-5,TRBV6-6,many,TGTGCCAGCAGTCGTACCGGGACAGAAAATCAGCCCCAGCATTTT,CASSRTGTENQPQHF
TRBD2,TRBJ2-5,TRBV10-3,.,TGTGCCATCAGACGAGTGGGGGGGGGAGAGACCCAGTACTTC,CAIRRVGGGETQYF
TRBD1,TRBJ2-2,TRBV10-3,.,TGTGCCATCAGTGGGAGGGCCCCACCGGGACAGGACGTCTCCGGGGAGCTGTTTTTT,CAISGRAPPGQDVSGELFF
.,TRBJ1-2,TRBV12-3/TRBV12-4,.,TGTGCCAGCAGTTTGGTCAGGATCTATGGCTACACCTTC,CASSLVRIYGYTF
TRBD1,TRBJ2-5,TRBV7-9,.,TGTGCCAGCAACTTCTACCCCGGGACAGCGCCCATGGAGACCCAGTACTTC,CASNFYPGTAPMETQYF
TRBD1,TRBJ2-5,TRBV7-9,.,TGTGCCAGCAGCTTATTAGGGGGCGGAGAGACCCAGTACTTC,CASSLLGGGETQYF
.,TRBJ1-1,TRBV20-1,.,TGCAGTGCTAGGCCGGGACAAAACACTGAAGCTTTCTTT,CSARPGQNTEAFF
.,TRBJ2-1,TRBV27,many,TGTGCCAGCAGTTTATCCCGCCAGTCGGGAAATAAGCAGTTCTTC,CASSLSRQSGNKQFF
.,TRBJ1-1,TRBV7-2,few,TGTGCCAGCAGCCCTCAGGGGCAGGCGAACACTGAAGCTTTCTTT,CASSPQGQANTEAFF
TRBD2,TRBJ2-1,TRBV20-1,.,TGCAGTGCTTCGAGCGGGAGGGGTTACAATGAGCAGTTCTTC,CSASSGRGYNEQFF
.,TRBJ1-2,TRBV20-1,.,TGCAGTGCTAGGAGAGCGTCACTTCCAGGCTACACCTTC,CSARRASLPGYTF
.,TRBJ2-1,TRBV9,.,TGTGCCAGCAGCGTAGAGAGCGGACTCTACAATGAGCAGTTCTTC,CASSVESGLYNEQFF
.,TRBJ2-7,TRBV30,.,TGTGCCTGGAGTGTGGGGCAGGCGCGCGAGCAGTACTTC,CAWSVGQAREQYF
TRBD1,TRBJ2-7,TRBV7-2,.,TGTGCCAGCAGCCACGGGACAGGGGGCGACGAGCGGTACTTC,CASSHGTGGDERYF
.,TRBJ1-6,TRBV9,.,TGTGCCAGCAGCGCAGAGTTGACAGGCTCCTATAATTCACCCCTCCACTTT,CASSAELTGSYNSPLHF
.,TRBJ2-7,TRBV7-2,.,TGTGCCAGCAGCCCCCCTGTATCCGACTACGAGCAGTACTTC,CASSPPVSDYEQYF
.,TRBJ1-6,TRBV4-3,.,TGCGCCAGCAGCCAAGTTTTAGGGCCCCTCCACTTT,CASSQVLGPLHF
.,TRBJ2-5,TRBV3-1,.,TGTGCCAGCAGCCCGCCAGGGGTTGAAGAGACCCAGTACTTC,CASSPPGVEETQYF
.,TRBJ2-2,TRBV29-1,few,TGCAGCGTTGAAAGGGCTGGGGCCGGGGAGCTGTTTTTT,CSVERAGAGELFF
TRBD1,TRBJ1-6,TRBV7-2,.,TGTGCCAGCAGCTTAGAGCGGTCGACAGGGGGCCTTTCCCTCCACTTT,CASSLERSTGGLSLHF
TRBD2,TRBJ2-3,TRBV7-6,.,TGTGCCAGCACGGGGGGGGGCACCTTCACAGATACGCAGTATTTT,CASTGGGTFTDTQYF
.,TRBJ1-6,TRBV20-1,.,TGCAGTGCCTACTTCCCGGGGAGGCCCTCGTCACCCCTCCACTTT,CSAYFPGRPSSPLHF
.,TRBJ2-3,TRBV6-5,few,TGTGCCAGCAGTTACTCCCGACTGGGGGATACGCAGTATTTT,CASSYSRLGDTQYF
TRBD1,TRBJ2-7,TRBV6-5,.,TGTGCCACCAAGTACAGGGGGGAATCCTACAATGAGCAGTACTTC,CATKYRGESYNEQYF
TRBD1,TRBJ2-4,TRBV6-5,.,TGTGCCGGCAGCCTAGGGACAGTCAGCATTCAGTACTTC,CAGSLGTVSIQYF
TRBD1,TRBJ2-3,TRBV5-1,many,TGCGCCAGCAGCCAGGGACAGAGCACAGATACGCAGTATTTT,CASSQGQSTDTQYF
TRBD2,TRBJ2-5,TRBV6-2/TRBV6-3,.,TGTGCCACCCAGCGGGGGCCCTACAATGAGCAGTACTTC,CATQRGPYNEQYF
.,TRBJ1-2,TRBV10-3,.,TGTGCCATCAGCACTAACAGGGTTGGCGATGGCTACACCTTC,CAISTNRVGDGYTF
TRBD2,TRBJ2-7,TRBV25-1,few,TGTGCCAGCAGTGAAACACCGACTAGCGGGTACGAGCAGTACTTC,CASSETPTSGYEQYF
TRBD2,TRBJ2-5,TRBV15,.,TGTGCCACCAGCAGCGCCCCTTCGACTAGCGGACGCCGCGAGACCCAGTACTTC,CATSSAPSTSGRRETQYF
.,TRBJ2-4,TRBV10-3,.,TGTGCCATCAGTGAATCCAGCGGAGCCGACCAAGAGACCCAGTACTTT,CAISESSGADQETQYF
TRBD2,TRBJ2-1,TRBV20-1,few,TGCAGTGCTAGAGACTCAGGACTAGCGGTCAACAATGAGCAGTTCTTC,CSARDSGLAVNNEQFF
TRBD1,TRBJ2-7,TRBV24-1,once,TGTGCCACCAGTGGACCTCGGGACAGGCCGGCCTACGAGCAGTACTTC,CATSGPRDRPAYEQYF
TRBD1,TRBJ1-2,TRBV7-2,once,TGTGCCAGCAGCTTAGGAGGGGGCCAGAACTATGGCTACACCTTC,CASSLGGGQNYGYTF
.,TRBJ1-1,TRBV18,once,TGTGCCAGCTCACCTCTCCGGGGTGAAGCTTTCTTT,CASSPLRGEAFF
.,TRBJ1-5,TRBV27,once,TGTGCCAGCAGTTTATCGGGGAGCCTCAATCAGCCCCAGCATTTT,CASSLSGSLNQPQHF